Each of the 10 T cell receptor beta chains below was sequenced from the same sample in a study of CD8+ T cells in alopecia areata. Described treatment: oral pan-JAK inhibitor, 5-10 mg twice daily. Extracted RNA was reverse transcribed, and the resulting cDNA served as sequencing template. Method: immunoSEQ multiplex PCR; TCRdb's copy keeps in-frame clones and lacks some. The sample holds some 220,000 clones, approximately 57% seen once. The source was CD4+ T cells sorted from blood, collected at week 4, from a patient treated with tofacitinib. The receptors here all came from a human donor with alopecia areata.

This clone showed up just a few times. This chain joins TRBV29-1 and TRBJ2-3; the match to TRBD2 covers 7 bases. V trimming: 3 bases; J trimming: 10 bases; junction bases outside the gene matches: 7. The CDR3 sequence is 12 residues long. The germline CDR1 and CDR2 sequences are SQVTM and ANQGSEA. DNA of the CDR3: TGCAGCGTTGACGGGAGCGGGGATGCGCAGTATTTT. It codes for CSVDGSGDAQYF.

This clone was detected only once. The CDR3 nucleotides are TGCGCCAGCAGCTTGGCCACCGGGACAGGGAACACAGATACGCAGTATTTT. Amino acids: CASSLATGTGNTDTQYF. The chain has TRBV5-1 and TRBJ2-3; 9 nucleotides match TRBD1. This CDR3 is built from 17 residues. Looked up from germline, CDR1 is SGHRS and CDR2 is YFSETQ. Trimming took 0 bases from V and 2 from J; bases not matched to a gene: 7.

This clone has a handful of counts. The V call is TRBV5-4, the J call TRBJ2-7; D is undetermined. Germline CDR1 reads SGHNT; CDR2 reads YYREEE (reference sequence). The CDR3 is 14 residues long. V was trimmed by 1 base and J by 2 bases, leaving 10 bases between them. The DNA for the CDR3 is TGTGCCAGCAGCTTGAGGTCAGGAGCCTACGAGCAGTACTTC. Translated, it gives CASSLRSGAYEQYF. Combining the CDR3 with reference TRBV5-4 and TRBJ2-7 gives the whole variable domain ETGVTQSPTHLIKTRGQQVTLRCSSQSGHNTVSWYQQALGQGPQFIFQYYREEENGRGNFPPRFSGLQFPNYSSELNVNALELDDSALYLCASSLRSGAYEQYFGPGTRLTVT.

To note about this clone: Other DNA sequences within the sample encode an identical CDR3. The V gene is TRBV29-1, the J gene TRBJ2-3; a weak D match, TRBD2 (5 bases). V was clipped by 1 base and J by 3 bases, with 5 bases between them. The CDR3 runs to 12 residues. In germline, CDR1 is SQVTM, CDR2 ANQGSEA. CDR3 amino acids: CSVEAGTDTQYF. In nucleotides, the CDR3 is TGCAGCGTTGAAGCGGGGACAGATACGCAGTATTTT.

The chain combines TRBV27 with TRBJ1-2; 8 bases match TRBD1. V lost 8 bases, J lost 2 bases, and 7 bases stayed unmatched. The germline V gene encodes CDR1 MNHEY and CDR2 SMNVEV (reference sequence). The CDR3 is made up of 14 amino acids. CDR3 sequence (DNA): TGTGCCAGCTGGACAGGGACGAGGAACTATGGCTACACCTTC. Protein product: CASWTGTRNYGYTF.

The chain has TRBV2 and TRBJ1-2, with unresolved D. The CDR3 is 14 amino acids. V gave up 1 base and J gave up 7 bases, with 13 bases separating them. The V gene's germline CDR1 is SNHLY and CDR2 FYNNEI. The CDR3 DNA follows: TGTGCCAGCAGTGAAGGCGCAACAAGGGTTGGCTACACCTTC. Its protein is CASSEGATRVGYTF.

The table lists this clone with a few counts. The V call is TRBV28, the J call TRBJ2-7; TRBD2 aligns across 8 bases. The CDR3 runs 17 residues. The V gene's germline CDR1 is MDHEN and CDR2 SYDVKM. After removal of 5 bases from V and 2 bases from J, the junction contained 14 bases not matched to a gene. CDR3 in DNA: TGTGCCAGCAGTCCACACCCAGGAGCGGGGGTCACCTACGAGCAGTACTTC. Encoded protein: CASSPHPGAGVTYEQYF.

CDR3 sequence reads: CASSLEGGEINYGYTF. In DNA, the CDR3 is TGCGCCAGCAGCTTGGAAGGGGGCGAGATCAACTATGGCTACACCTTC. The V and J genes are TRBV5-1 and TRBJ1-2, with TRBD1 matching 7 bases. This CDR3 comprises 16 residues. Germline CDR1 SGHRS, CDR2 YFSETQ. Trimming took 0 bases from V and 2 from J; bases not matched to a gene: 7. Combining the CDR3 with reference TRBV5-1 and TRBJ1-2 gives the whole variable domain KAGVTQTPRYLIKTRGQQVTLSCSPISGHRSVSWYQQTPGQGLQFLFEYFSETQRNKGNFPGRFSGRQFSNSRSEMNVSTLELGDSALYLCASSLEGGEINYGYTFGSGTRLTVV.

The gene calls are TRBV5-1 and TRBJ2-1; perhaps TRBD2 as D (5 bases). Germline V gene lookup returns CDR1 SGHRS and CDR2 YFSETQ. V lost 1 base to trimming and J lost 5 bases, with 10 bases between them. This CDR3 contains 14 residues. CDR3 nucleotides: TGCGCCAGCAGCTTGATGACTACAAACAATGAGCAGTTCTTC. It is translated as CASSLMTTNNEQFF.

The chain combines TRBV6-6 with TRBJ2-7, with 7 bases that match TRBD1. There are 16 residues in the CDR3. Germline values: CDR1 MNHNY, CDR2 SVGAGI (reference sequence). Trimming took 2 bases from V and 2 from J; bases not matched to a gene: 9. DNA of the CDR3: TGTGCCAGCAGTTACGGGGACAGAGCAAGTACCTACGAGCAGTACTTC. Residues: CASSYGDRASTYEQYF.